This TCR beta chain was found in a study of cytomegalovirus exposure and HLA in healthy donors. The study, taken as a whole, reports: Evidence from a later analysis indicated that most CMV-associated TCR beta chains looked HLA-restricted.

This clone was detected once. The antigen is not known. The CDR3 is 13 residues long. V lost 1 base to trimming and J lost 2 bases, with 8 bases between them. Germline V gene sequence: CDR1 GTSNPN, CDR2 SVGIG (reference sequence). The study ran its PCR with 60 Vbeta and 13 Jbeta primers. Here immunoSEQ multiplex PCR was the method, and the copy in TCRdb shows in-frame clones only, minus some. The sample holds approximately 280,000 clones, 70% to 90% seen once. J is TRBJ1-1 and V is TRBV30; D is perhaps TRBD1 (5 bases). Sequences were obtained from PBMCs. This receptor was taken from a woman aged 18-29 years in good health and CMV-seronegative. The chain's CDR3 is CAWSGQINTEAFF. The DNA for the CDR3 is TGTGCCTGGAGTGGACAGATTAACACTGAAGCTTTCTTT. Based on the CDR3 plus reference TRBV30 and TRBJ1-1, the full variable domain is SQTIHQWPATLVQPVGSPLSLECTVEGTSNPNLYWYRQAAGRGLQLLFYSVGIGQISSEVPQNLSASRPQDRQFILSSKKLLLSDSGFYLCAWSGQINTEAFFGQGTRLTVV.